This T cell receptor beta chain was captured by sequencing in a study of cytomegalovirus exposure and HLA in healthy donors. Amplification used 60 Vbeta primers and 13 Jbeta primers. Generated by immunoSEQ multiplex PCR, the TCRdb table keeps only in-frame clones and is missing some. In the table there are 110,000 or so clones, roughly 79% of which are singletons. V was pared by 6 bases and J by 1 base, with 19 bases between. Germline-derived CDR1 and CDR2 are SNHLY and FYNNEI. The CDR3 runs 17 residues. Sequencing was carried out using PBMCs. The rearrangement uses TRBV2 and TRBJ1-5, with D possibly being TRBD1 (5 bases). This TCR came from a woman in her 30s in good health and CMV-seronegative. The CDR3: CASSPGGAGLSNQPQHF. CDR3 DNA sequence: TGTGCCAGCAGCCCCGGGGGTGCAGGTTTGAGCAATCAGCCCCAGCATTTT.